These T cell receptor beta chains were read from a single sample in a study of regulatory T cells in long-lasting Graves disease. TCRdb reanalysed the multiplex PCR reads using MiXCR and keeps one entry per CDR3 protein. The table lists fewer than 400,000 distinct CDR3 sequences, roughly 21% of them singletons, with just under 30% in the top ten. The sequenced sample was peripheral blood mononuclear cells (PBMCs), obtained when the disease was refractory, from a patient treated with antithyroid drugs. These receptors were obtained from a female donor with Graves disease. The conserved cysteine and the conserved F or W are not part of the CDR3 here. Each record gives: V gene, J gene, CDR3 protein.

>TRBV7-9|TRBJ2-5
ASSSATHFTETQY
>TRBV7-9|TRBJ2-5
ASSLAGGPTERETQY
>TRBV30|TRBJ2-7
AWNWGGRGEQY
>TRBV28|TRBJ2-7
ASSLYPSGKTRVEQY
>TRBV5-6|TRBJ2-7
ASSFTDEQY
>TRBV27|TRBJ2-7
ASGHYEQY
>TRBV11-2|TRBJ2-1
ASSLDFLNEQF
>TRBV11-1|TRBJ1-2
ASSLAAGSIYGYT
>TRBV6-1|TRBJ1-1
ASRQYSAEAF
>TRBV11-2|TRBJ2-2
ASSLAGTGGFGELF
>TRBV6-5|TRBJ1-5
ASSSLTGGTGVSNQPQH
>TRBV25-1|TRBJ1-1
ASIGSITEAF
>TRBV28|TRBJ1-1
ASTGGSGAF
>TRBV29-1|TRBJ1-5
SVGDRFNQH